This T cell receptor (beta chain) is drawn from a study of T cells in Graves' hyperthyroidism and ophthalmopathy. The overall study: At the time of initial diagnosis and before any treatment, peripheral blood was collected.

Whole-study results and caveats: Blood also held most thyroid clonotypes expanded beyond 0.001.

Amplification of TCR beta CDR3 regions was performed using RNA transcripts as template. HTBI primers were the set used in a first-round RT-PCR of the TCR CDR3. TCRdb itself ran the multiplex PCR reads through MiXCR, one entry per CDR3 protein. Of roughly 740,000 distinct CDR3 sequences in the sample, about 15% were seen once. This clonotype was counted between two and nine times. Antigen: not known. The CDR3 totals 14 residues. The V gene's germline CDR1 is GTSNPN and CDR2 SVGIG (reference sequence). Trimming at V came to 4 bases and at J to 5 bases, leaving 7 bases not matched to a gene. Diagnosis relied on clinical symptoms, serum thyroxine and TRAb, thyroid ultrasound and orbital computed tomography.

The chain joins TRBV30 to TRBJ2-2; 7 nucleotides agree with TRBD1. Material for sequencing was blood. The sequence derives from a man between 18 and 29 years old with Graves' hyperthyroidism. CDR3 loop: CAWTPGQKTGELFF. The CDR3 DNA reads TGTGCCTGGACCCCGGGACAGAAAACCGGGGAGCTGTTTTTT.